Listed below are T cell receptor beta chains from one sample, sequenced in a study of vaccination and CD4 T cells after COVID-19. In TCRdb, the PCR reads were re-called with MiXCR into one record per CDR3 protein. The sample has under 25,000 distinct CDR3 sequences; roughly two fifths are singletons. The antigens these receptors bind are not known. The sample here was CD4+ T cells from blood, cultured in vitro, taken after SARS-CoV-2 vaccination. The receptors originated from a human donor who had recovered from COVID-19. Both conserved end residues are part of each CDR3. A D gene is named only where the DNA matches it firmly. Only part of the rows carry a size: once, few, many, or a class if the clone is expanded.

abundance	v_gene	j_gene	d_gene	CDR3aa	CDR3nt
NA	TRBV6-2/TRBV6-3	TRBJ2-7	TRBD2	CAGSGTNYEQYF	TGTGCCGGCTCGGGGACTAACTACGAGCAGTACTTC
NA	TRBV28	TRBJ2-5	NA	CASSLAGTLGVGVETQYF	TGTGCCAGCAGTTTAGCGGGGACTTTGGGGGTGGGGGTGGAGACCCAGTACTTC
few	TRBV7-2	TRBJ2-3	NA	CASSLELARGPHF	TGTGCCAGCAGCTTAGAATTGGCCCGGGGCCCGCATTTT
NA	TRBV6-2/TRBV6-3	TRBJ1-2	NA	CASSSSDRGYGYTF	TGTGCCAGCAGTTCCTCTGACCGGGGGTATGGCTACACCTTC
few	TRBV10-3	TRBJ1-1	NA	CAISEGKNTEAFF	TGTGCCATCAGTGAAGGGAAGAACACTGAAGCTTTCTTT
NA	TRBV7-2	TRBJ1-5	NA	CASSLLRGTRDNQPQHF	TGTGCCAGCAGCTTACTGAGGGGGACAAGGGACAATCAGCCCCAGCATTTT
few	TRBV2	TRBJ2-5	NA	CASSEFLGSGETQYF	TGTGCCAGCAGTGAATTCTTGGGGTCTGGGGAGACCCAGTACTTC
NA	TRBV30	TRBJ2-7	NA	CAWSRDPGTYEQYF	TGTGCCTGGAGTAGGGACCCTGGGACCTACGAGCAGTACTTC
NA	TRBV29-1	TRBJ1-2	NA	CSVPASFGYTF	TGCAGCGTCCCAGCTTCCTTCGGCTACACCTTC
few	TRBV19	TRBJ2-7	NA	CASSTALGPVSSYEQYF	TGTGCCAGTAGTACCGCTCTAGGACCCGTTAGCTCCTACGAGCAGTACTTC
NA	TRBV7-6	TRBJ2-2	NA	CASSLQGRLTGELFF	TGTGCCAGCAGCTTGCAGGGGCGTCTAACCGGGGAGCTGTTTTTT
NA	TRBV3-1	TRBJ2-5	TRBD1	CASSQGTGRETQYF	TGTGCCAGCAGCCAGGGGACAGGGAGAGAGACCCAGTACTTC
NA	TRBV6-2/TRBV6-3	TRBJ1-5	NA	CASSYSSRAMSQPQHF	TGTGCCAGCAGTTACTCGAGCAGGGCGATGAGTCAGCCCCAGCATTTT
NA	TRBV19	TRBJ1-5	TRBD1	CASSRGTGRNQPQHF	TGTGCCAGTAGTAGAGGGACAGGGCGAAATCAGCCCCAGCATTTT
NA	TRBV7-2	TRBJ1-2	TRBD1	CASRSDRGGRGGYTF	TGTGCCAGCAGATCGGACAGGGGGGGAAGGGGTGGCTACACCTTC
NA	TRBV7-8	TRBJ1-4	TRBD1	CASSYRGGEKLFF	TGTGCCAGCAGCTACAGGGGTGGAGAAAAACTGTTTTTT
NA	TRBV24-1	TRBJ2-1	TRBD2	CATSGVRGSSSYNEQFF	TGTGCCACCAGTGGAGTGCGGGGGTCGAGCTCCTACAATGAGCAGTTCTTC
NA	TRBV10-3	TRBJ2-3	NA	CAISESVGGTADTQYF	TGTGCCATCAGTGAGTCAGTCGGCGGGACCGCAGATACGCAGTATTTT
NA	TRBV19	TRBJ2-2	NA	CASSTGQVGELFF	TGTGCCAGTAGTACTGGACAAGTCGGGGAGCTGTTTTTT
NA	TRBV27	TRBJ1-2	TRBD1	CASSTRQGGNYGYTF	TGTGCCAGCAGTACACGACAGGGAGGAAACTATGGCTACACCTTC
few	TRBV5-4	TRBJ2-7	TRBD1	CASRIGTGMGEQYF	TGTGCCAGCAGAATAGGGACAGGCATGGGTGAGCAGTACTTC
NA	TRBV5-1	TRBJ2-2	TRBD2	CASSLPTSGGDVGELFF	TGCGCCAGCAGCCTCCCGACTAGCGGGGGAGACGTCGGGGAGCTGTTTTTT
NA	TRBV12-3/TRBV12-4	TRBJ1-5	TRBD1	CASSFLPWGQGENQPQHF	TGTGCCAGCAGTTTCCTACCTTGGGGGCAGGGGGAGAATCAGCCCCAGCATTTT
few	TRBV5-5	TRBJ2-3	TRBD2	CASSLGLADTDTQYF	TGTGCCAGCAGCCTGGGACTAGCGGACACAGATACGCAGTATTTT
NA	TRBV4-1	TRBJ1-2	TRBD1	CASSAQGVVYGYTF	TGCGCCAGCAGCGCACAGGGGGTGGTCTATGGCTACACCTTC
medium-sized	TRBV6-2/TRBV6-3	TRBJ1-2	NA	CASSYSDSDYGYTF	TGTGCCAGCAGTTACTCGGACTCGGACTATGGCTACACCTTC
NA	TRBV5-1	TRBJ1-5	NA	CASSSQGLDQPQHF	TGCGCCAGCAGCTCACAAGGCCTGGATCAGCCCCAGCATTTT
NA	TRBV24-1	TRBJ1-5	NA	CATSEPHQPQHF	TGTGCCACCAGTGAACCTCATCAGCCCCAGCATTTT
few	TRBV15	TRBJ2-3	TRBD1	CASSGQGRTDTQYF	TGTGCCAGTTCTGGACAGGGGAGAACAGATACGCAGTATTTT
NA	TRBV5-1	TRBJ1-1	TRBD1	CASSPAGTDNTEAFF	TGCGCCAGCAGCCCAGCCGGGACAGATAACACTGAAGCTTTCTTT
NA	TRBV20-1	TRBJ1-5	TRBD1	CSARVPDRGRNQPQHF	TGCAGTGCTAGAGTTCCAGACAGGGGACGCAATCAGCCCCAGCATTTT
NA	TRBV5-5	TRBJ1-2	NA	CASSLSLGVTYGYTF	TGTGCCAGCAGCTTAAGTCTAGGAGTAACCTATGGCTACACCTTC
NA	TRBV4-2	TRBJ1-2	TRBD1	CASSAGAGGEGYTF	TGTGCCAGCAGCGCAGGGGCAGGGGGCGAGGGCTACACCTTC